This T cell receptor beta chain appears in the sequencing data of a study of CD8+ T cells in alopecia areata. Treatment defined: oral pan-JAK inhibitor, 5-10 mg twice daily. The CDR3 extends over 13 amino acids. Trimming took off 0 bases at V and 6 bases at J, with 7 bases between the two ends. Germline V gene data show CDR1 as SGDLS and CDR2 as YYNGEE. Sequencing used cDNA as its template, made by extracting RNA and reverse transcribing it. Repertoires were generated with immunoSEQ multiplex PCR, while TCRdb's copy carries only in-frame clones and drops some. The profile shows roughly 180,000 clones, roughly half of them singletons.

The sequencing here drew on CD8+ T cells sorted from blood, taken at roughly week 53, from a patient treated with tofacitinib. The chain has TRBV9 and TRBJ2-1; D uncertain. This sequence originates from a human donor with alopecia areata. CDR3 nucleotides: TGTGCCAGCAGCGTAGTTAGACCCAATGAGCAGTTCTTC. It encodes CASSVVRPNEQFF.